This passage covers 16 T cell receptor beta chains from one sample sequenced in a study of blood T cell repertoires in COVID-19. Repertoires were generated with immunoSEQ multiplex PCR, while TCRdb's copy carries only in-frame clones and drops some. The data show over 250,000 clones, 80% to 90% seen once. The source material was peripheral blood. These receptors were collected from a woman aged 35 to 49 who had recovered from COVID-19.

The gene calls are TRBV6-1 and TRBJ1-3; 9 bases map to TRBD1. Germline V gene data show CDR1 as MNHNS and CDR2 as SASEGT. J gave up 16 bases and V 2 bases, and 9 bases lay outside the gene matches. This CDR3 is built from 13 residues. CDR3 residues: CASSERTGATSYF. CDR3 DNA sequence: TGTGCCAGCAGTGAAAGGACAGGGGCCACCTCGTATTTT.

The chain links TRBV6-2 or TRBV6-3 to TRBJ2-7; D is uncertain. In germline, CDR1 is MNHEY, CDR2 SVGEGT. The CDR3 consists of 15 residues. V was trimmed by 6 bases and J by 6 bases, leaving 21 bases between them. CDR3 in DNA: TGTGCCAGCAGCCATCAGGCAGTTCGAATCGGCGAGCAGTACTTC. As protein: CASSHQAVRIGEQYF.

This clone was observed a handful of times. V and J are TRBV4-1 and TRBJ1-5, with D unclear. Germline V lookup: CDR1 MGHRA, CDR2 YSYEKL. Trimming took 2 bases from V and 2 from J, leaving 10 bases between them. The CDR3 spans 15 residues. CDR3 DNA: TGCGCCAGCAGCCAACCTCTGGCTGGCAATCAGCCCCAGCATTTT. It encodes CASSQPLAGNQPQHF.

The CDR3 DNA reads as TGTGCCAGCTCACCACCGTACCCACGGGGGGACACAGATACGCAGTATTTT. Its protein is CASSPPYPRGDTDTQYF. The rearrangement joins TRBV18 to TRBJ2-3; 7 nucleotides line up with TRBD2. The CDR3 length is 17 residues. Germline lookup yields CDR1 KGHSH and CDR2 LQKENI. With V trimmed by 0 bases and J by 2 bases, 8 bases remained unmatched.

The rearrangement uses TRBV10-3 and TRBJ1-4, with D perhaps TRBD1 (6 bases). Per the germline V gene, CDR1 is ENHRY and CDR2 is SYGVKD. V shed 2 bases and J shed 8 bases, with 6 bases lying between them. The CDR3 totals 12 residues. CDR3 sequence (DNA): TGTGCCATCAGTGAGGACAGGGAAAAACTGTTTTTT. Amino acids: CAISEDREKLFF.

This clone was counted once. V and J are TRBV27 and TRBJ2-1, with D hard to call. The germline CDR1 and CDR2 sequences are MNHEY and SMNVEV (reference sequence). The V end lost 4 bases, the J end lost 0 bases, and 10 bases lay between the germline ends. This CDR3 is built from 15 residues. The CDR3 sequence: CASSSGPSSYNEQFF. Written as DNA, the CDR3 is TGTGCCAGCAGTTCTGGTCCCAGCTCCTACAATGAGCAGTTCTTC.

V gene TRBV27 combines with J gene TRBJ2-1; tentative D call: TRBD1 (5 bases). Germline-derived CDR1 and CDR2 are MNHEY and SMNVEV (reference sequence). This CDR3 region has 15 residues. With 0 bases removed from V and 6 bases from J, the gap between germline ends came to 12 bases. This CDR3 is CASSLSLAGRNEQFF. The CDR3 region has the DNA TGTGCCAGCAGTTTATCGCTGGCAGGGCGCAATGAGCAGTTCTTC.

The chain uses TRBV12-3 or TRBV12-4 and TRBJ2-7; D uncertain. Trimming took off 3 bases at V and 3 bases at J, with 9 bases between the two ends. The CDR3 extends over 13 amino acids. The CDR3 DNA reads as TGTGCCAGCAGTTTGGTCGGTATCTACGAGCAGTACTTC. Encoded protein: CASSLVGIYEQYF.

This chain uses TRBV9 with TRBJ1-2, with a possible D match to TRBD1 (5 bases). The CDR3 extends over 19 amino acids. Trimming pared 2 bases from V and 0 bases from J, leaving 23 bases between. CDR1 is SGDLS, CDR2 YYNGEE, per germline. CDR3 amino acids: CASSVAKDILRVANYGYTF. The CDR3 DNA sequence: TGTGCCAGCAGCGTCGCTAAGGACATCCTAAGGGTTGCTAACTATGGCTACACCTTC.

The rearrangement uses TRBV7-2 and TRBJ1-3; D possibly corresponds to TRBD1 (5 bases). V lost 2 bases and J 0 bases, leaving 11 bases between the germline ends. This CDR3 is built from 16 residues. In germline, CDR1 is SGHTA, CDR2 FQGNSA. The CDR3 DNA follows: TGTGCCAGCAGCTTACCCCGACAGTCCTCTGGAAACACCATATATTTT. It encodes CASSLPRQSSGNTIYF.

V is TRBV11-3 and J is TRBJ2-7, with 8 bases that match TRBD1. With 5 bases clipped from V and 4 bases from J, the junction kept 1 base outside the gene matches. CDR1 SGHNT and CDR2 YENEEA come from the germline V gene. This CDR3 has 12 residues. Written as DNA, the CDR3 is TGTGCCAGCAGCCGACAGGGGTACGAGCAGTACTTC. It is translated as CASSRQGYEQYF.

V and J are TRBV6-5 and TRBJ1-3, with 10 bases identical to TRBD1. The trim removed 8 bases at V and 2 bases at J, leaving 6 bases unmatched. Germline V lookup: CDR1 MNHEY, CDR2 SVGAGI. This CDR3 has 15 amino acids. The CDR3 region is CASERTGGTGNTIYF. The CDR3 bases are TGTGCCAGCGAGCGGACAGGGGGAACTGGAAACACCATATATTTT.

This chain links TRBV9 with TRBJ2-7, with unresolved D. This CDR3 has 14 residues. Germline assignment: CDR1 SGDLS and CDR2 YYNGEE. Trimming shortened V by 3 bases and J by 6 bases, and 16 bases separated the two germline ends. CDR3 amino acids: CASSAVPGGPEQYF. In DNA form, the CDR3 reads TGTGCCAGCAGCGCAGTCCCCGGCGGTCCCGAGCAGTACTTC. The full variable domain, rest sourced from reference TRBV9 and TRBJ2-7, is DSGVTQTPKHLITATGQRVTLRCSPRSGDLSVYWYQQSLDQGLQFLIQYYNGEERAKGNILERFSAQQFPDLHSELNLSSLELGDSALYFCASSAVPGGPEQYFGPGTRLTVT.

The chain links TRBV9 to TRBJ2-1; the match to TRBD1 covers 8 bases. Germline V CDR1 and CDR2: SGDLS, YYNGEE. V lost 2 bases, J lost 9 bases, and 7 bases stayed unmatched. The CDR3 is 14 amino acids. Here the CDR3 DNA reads TGTGCCAGCAGCGTCGATCCAGGGGGCCGTGAGCAGTTCTTC. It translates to CASSVDPGGREQFF.

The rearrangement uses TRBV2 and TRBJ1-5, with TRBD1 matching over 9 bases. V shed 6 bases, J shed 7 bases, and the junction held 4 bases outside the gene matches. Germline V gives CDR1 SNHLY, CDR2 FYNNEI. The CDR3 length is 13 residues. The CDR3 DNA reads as TGTGCCAGCAGGCAGGACAGGGGACAGCCCCAGCATTTT. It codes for CASRQDRGQPQHF.

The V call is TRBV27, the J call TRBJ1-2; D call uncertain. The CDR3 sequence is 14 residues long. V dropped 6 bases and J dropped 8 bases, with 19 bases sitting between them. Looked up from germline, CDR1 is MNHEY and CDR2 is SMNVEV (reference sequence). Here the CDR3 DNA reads TGTGCCAGCAGCCTCCGGTCCCTTACGGGGGGCTACACCTTC. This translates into CASSLRSLTGGYTF.